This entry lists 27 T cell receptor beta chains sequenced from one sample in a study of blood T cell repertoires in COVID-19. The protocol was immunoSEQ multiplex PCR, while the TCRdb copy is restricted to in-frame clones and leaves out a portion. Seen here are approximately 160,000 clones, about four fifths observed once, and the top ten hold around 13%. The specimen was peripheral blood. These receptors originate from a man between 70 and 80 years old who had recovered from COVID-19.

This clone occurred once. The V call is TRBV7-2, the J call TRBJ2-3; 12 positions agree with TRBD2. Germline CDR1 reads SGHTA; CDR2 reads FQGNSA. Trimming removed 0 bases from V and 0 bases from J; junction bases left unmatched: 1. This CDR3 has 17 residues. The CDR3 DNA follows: TGTGCCAGCAGCTTAGCGGGGACTAGCGGGAGCACAGATACGCAGTATTTT. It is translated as CASSLAGTSGSTDTQYF.

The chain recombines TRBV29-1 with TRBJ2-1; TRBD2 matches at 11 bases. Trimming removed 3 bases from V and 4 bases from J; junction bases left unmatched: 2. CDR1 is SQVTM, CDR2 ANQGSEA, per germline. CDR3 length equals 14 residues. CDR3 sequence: CSVDGTSGYNEQFF. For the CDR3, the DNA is TGCAGCGTTGATGGGACTAGCGGTTACAATGAGCAGTTCTTC.

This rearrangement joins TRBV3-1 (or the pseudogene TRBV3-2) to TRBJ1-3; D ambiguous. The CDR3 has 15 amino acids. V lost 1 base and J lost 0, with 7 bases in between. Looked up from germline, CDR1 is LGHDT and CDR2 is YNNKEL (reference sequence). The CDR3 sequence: CASSQGGSSGNTIYF. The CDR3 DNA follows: TGTGCCAGCAGCCAAGGTGGCAGCTCTGGAAACACCATATATTTT.

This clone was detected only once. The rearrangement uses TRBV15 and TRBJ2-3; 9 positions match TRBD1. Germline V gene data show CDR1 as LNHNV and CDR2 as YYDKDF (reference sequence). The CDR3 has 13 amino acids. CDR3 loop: CATRTGDTDTQYF. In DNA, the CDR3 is TGTGCGACCCGGACAGGGGACACAGATACGCAGTATTTT.

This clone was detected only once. In DNA, the CDR3 is TGCGCCAGCAGCTTGGGGGTTAGCGGGACCCAAGAGACCCAGTACTTC. It encodes CASSLGVSGTQETQYF. This chain joins TRBV5-1 and TRBJ2-5, with 8 bases lining up with TRBD2. Germline V gene sequence: CDR1 SGHRS, CDR2 YFSETQ. The CDR3 loop spans 16 amino acids. V dropped 0 bases and J dropped 1; count of bases not matched to a gene: 5.

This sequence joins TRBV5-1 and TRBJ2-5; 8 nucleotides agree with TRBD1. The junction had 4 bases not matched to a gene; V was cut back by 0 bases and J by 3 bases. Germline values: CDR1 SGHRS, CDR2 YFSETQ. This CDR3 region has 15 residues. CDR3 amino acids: CASSLGDRREETQYF. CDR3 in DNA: TGCGCCAGCAGCTTGGGGGACAGGAGGGAAGAGACCCAGTACTTC.

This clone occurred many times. Here the CDR3 DNA reads TGTGCCAGTAGTATCCAACAGGGAGGGTCCACAGATACGCAGTATTTT. Translation gives CASSIQQGGSTDTQYF. This chain connects TRBV19 to TRBJ2-3, with TRBD2 as a possible D gene (7 bases). This CDR3 spans 16 amino acids. The ends were cut back, 3 bases at V and 2 bases at J, with 15 bases in the middle. The V gene's germline CDR1 is LNHDA and CDR2 SQIVND (reference sequence).

CDR3 sequence: CASRPSGRGYEQYF. The CDR3 DNA sequence: TGTGCCAGCAGACCCTCCGGGAGGGGCTACGAGCAGTACTTC. V and J are TRBV6-5 and TRBJ2-7; TRBD2 agrees at 8 bases. This CDR3 is 14 amino acids long. In germline, CDR1 is MNHEY, CDR2 SVGAGI. Unmatched junction bases numbered 7, after V lost 6 bases and J lost 3 bases.

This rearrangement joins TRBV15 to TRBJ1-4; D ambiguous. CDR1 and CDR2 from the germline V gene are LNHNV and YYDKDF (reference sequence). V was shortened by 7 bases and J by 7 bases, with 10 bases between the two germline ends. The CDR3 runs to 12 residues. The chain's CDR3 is CATKGVGEKLFF. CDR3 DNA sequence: TGTGCCACCAAGGGAGTCGGTGAAAAACTGTTTTTT.

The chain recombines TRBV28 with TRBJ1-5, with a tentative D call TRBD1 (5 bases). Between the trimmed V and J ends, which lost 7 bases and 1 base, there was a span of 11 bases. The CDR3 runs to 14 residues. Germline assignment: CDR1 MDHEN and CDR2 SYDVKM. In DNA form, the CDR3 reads TGTGCCAGCACCTCGGGGGGGAGCAATCAGCCCCAGCATTTT. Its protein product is CASTSGGSNQPQHF.

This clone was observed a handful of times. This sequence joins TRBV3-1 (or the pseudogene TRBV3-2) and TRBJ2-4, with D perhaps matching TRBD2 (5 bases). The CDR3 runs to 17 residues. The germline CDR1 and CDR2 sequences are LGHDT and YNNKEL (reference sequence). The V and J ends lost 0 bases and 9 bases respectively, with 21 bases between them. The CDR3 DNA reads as TGTGCCAGCAGCCAAGAGGAGTACGGGAACTCTATGGGCATTCAGTACTTC. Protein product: CASSQEEYGNSMGIQYF.

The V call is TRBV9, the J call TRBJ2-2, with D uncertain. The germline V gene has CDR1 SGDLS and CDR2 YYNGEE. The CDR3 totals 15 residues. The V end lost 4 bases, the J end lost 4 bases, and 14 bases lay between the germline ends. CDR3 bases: TGTGCCAGCAGCTTAACGCAAAAGCCCACCGGGGAGCTGTTTTTT. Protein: CASSLTQKPTGELFF.

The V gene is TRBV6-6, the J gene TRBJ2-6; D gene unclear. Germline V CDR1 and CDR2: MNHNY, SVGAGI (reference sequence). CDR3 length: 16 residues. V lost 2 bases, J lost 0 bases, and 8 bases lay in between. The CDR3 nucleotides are TGTGCCAGCAGTTACACAGCCGCCTCTGGGGCCAACGTCCTGACTTTC. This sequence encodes CASSYTAASGANVLTF.

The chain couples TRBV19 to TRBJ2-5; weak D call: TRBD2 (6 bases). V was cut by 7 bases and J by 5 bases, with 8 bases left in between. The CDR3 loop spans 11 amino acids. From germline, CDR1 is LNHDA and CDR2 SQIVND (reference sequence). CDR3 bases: TGTGCCAGTACGGAGGGCGAGACCCAGTACTTC. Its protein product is CASTEGETQYF.

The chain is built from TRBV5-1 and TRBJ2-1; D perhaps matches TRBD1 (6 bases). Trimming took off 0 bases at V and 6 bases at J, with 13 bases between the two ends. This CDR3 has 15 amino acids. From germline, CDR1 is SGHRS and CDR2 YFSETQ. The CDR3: CASSLDQGIFNEQFF. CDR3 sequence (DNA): TGCGCCAGCAGCTTGGACCAGGGGATATTCAATGAGCAGTTCTTC.

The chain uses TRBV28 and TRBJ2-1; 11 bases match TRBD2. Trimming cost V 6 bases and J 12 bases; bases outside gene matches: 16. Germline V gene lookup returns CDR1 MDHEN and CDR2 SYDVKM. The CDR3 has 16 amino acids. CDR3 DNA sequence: TGTGCCAGCAGAAACGGACTAGCGGGTGAGGGTAGCGGGCAGTTCTTC. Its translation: CASRNGLAGEGSGQFF.

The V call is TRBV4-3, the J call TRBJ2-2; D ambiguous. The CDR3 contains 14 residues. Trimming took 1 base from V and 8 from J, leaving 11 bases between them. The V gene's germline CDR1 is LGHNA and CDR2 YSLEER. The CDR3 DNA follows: TGCGCCAGCAGCCAAGGAACCACGCGGGGGGAGCTGTTTTTT. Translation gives CASSQGTTRGELFF.

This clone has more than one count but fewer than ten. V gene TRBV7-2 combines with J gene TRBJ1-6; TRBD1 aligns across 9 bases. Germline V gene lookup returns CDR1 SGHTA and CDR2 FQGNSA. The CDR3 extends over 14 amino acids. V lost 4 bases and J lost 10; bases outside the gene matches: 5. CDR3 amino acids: CASSSGQGESPLHF. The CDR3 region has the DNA TGTGCCAGCAGCTCGGGACAGGGTGAATCACCCCTCCACTTT.

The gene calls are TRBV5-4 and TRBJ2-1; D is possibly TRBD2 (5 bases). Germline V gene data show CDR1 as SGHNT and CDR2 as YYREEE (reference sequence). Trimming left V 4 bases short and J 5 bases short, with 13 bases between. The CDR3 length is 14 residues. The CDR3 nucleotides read TGTGCCAGCAGCGAGGGATCCTTAAACAATGAGCAGTTCTTC. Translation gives CASSEGSLNNEQFF. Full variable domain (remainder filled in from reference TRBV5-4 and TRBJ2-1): ETGVTQSPTHLIKTRGQQVTLRCSSQSGHNTVSWYQQALGQGPQFIFQYYREEENGRGNFPPRFSGLQFPNYSSELNVNALELDDSALYLCASSEGSLNNEQFFGPGTRLTVL.

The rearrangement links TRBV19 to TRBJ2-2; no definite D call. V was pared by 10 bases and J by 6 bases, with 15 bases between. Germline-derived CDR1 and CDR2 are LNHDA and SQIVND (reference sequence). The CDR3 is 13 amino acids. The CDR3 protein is CAIRDGFAGELFF. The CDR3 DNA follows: TGTGCCATAAGAGACGGGTTCGCCGGGGAGCTGTTTTTT.

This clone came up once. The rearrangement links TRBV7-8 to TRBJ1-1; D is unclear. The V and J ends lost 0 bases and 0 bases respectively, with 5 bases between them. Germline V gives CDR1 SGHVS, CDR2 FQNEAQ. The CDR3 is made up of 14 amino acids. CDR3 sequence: CASSLAIVNTEAFF. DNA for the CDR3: TGTGCCAGCAGCTTAGCAATAGTGAACACTGAAGCTTTCTTT.

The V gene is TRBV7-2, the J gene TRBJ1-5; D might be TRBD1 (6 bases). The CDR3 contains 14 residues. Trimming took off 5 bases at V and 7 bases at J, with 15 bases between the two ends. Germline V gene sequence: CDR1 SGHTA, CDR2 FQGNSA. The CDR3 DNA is TGTGCCAGCAGCCCCCAGGGGTCAGGGCAGCCCCAGCATTTT. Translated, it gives CASSPQGSGQPQHF.

CDR3 in DNA: TGTGCCTGGAGTCGGGGGGCATGGGAGACCCAGTACTTC. It codes for CAWSRGAWETQYF. This chain uses TRBV30 with TRBJ2-5, with D tentatively TRBD2 (7 bases). CDR3 length: 13 amino acids. CDR1 is GTSNPN and CDR2 is SVGIG in the germline V gene (reference sequence). Trimming stripped 2 bases from V and 5 bases from J, with 12 bases between.

The CDR3 loop is CASNRGAGLNTEAFF. The CDR3 nucleotides read TGTGCCAGCAACCGGGGGGCCGGGCTGAACACTGAAGCTTTCTTT. V is TRBV11-2 and J is TRBJ1-1; D may be TRBD1 (6 bases). Germline CDR1 and CDR2: SGHAT and FQNNGV. The CDR3 loop spans 15 amino acids. The V and J ends lost 7 bases and 0 bases respectively, with 15 bases between them. The full variable domain, in which reference TRBV11-2 and TRBJ1-1 provide the parts outside the CDR3, is EAGVAQSPRYKIIEKRQSVAFWCNPISGHATLYWYQQILGQGPKLLIQFQNNGVVDDSQLPKDRFSAERLKGVDSTLKIQPAKLEDSAVYLCASNRGAGLNTEAFFGQGTRLTVV.

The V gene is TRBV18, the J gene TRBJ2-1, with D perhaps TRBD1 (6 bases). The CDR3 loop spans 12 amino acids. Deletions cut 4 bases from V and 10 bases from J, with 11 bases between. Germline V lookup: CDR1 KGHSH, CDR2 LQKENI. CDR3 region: CASSRDTEEQFF. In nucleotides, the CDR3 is TGTGCCAGCTCACGGGACACTGAAGAGCAGTTCTTC. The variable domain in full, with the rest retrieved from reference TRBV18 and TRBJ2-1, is NAGVMQNPRHLVRRRGQEARLRCSPMKGHSHVYWYRQLPEEGLKFMVYLQKENIIDESGMPKERFSAEFPKEGPSILRIQQVVRGDSAAYFCASSRDTEEQFFGPGTRLTVL.

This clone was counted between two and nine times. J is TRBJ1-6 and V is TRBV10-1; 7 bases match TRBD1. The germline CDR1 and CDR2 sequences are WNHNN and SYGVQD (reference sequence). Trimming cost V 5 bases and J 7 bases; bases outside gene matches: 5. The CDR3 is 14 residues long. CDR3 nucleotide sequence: TGCGCCAGCAGTATGGGACAGCCAAATTCACCCCTCCACTTT. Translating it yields CASSMGQPNSPLHF.

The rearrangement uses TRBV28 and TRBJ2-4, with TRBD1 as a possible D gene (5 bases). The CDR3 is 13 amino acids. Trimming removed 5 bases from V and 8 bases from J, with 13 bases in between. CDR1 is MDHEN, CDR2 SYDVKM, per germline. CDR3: CASSPDSLHIQYF. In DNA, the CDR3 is TGTGCCAGCAGTCCTGACAGTTTGCACATTCAGTACTTC.